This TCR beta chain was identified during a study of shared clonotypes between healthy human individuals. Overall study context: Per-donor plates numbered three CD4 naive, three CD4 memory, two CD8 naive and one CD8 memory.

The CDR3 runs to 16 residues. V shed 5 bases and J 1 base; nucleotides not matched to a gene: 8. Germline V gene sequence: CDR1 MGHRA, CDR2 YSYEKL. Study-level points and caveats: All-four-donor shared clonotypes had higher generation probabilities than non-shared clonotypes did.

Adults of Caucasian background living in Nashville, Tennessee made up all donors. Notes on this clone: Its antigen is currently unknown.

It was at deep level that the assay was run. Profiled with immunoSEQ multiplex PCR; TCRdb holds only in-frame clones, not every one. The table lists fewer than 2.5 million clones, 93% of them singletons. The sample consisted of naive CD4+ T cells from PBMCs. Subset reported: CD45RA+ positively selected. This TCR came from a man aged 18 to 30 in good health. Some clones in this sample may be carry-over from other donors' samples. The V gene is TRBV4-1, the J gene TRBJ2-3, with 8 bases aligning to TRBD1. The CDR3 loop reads CASSAEEQGGTDTQYF. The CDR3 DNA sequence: TGCGCCAGCAGCGCAGAGGAACAGGGGGGCACAGATACGCAGTATTTT.